These 28 T cell receptor beta chains originate from one sample sequenced in a study of T cell repertoires in cytomegalovirus infection. TCRdb reprocessed the reads with MiXCR, giving one entry per CDR3 protein. The table includes approximately 320,000 distinct CDR3 sequences, more than 9% detected once. The sample was PBMCs. Receptors originate from a human donor in good health (CMV status not recorded). Some clones in this sample may be carry-over from other donors' samples.

The table lists this clonotype with a few counts. The chain uses TRBV12-3 or TRBV12-4 and TRBJ1-6, with no clear D. Trimming shortened V by 6 bases and J by 4 bases, and 16 bases separated the two germline ends. The CDR3 loop spans 16 amino acids. The DNA of the CDR3 is TGTGCCAGCAGACCAAAGACCGAGTCATATAATTCACCCCTCCACTTT. Its translation: CASRPKTESYNSPLHF.

The chain is built from TRBV5-6 and TRBJ2-7, with TRBD1 matching 7 bases. The V and J ends lost 1 base and 9 bases, in that order; junction bases with no gene match: 10. The V gene's germline CDR1 is SGHDT and CDR2 YYEEEE. The CDR3 has 14 amino acids. The CDR3 reads CASSLTGVVSVQYF. In DNA form, the CDR3 reads TGTGCCAGCAGCTTGACAGGGGTAGTAAGCGTGCAGTACTTC.

The chain uses TRBV6-8 and TRBJ1-5; 10 bases line up with TRBD1. Germline assignment: CDR1 MNHGY and CDR2 SAAAGT. This CDR3 spans 14 amino acids. The J segment lost 7 bases and the V segment lost 5 bases, leaving 5 bases of the junction unmatched. Here the CDR3 DNA reads TGTGCCAGCAGTCGCTCGACAGGGGGCCAGCCCCAGCATTTT. Protein product: CASSRSTGGQPQHF.

This clonotype was recorded at least ten times. This rearrangement joins TRBV7-2 to TRBJ2-1, with TRBD2 as a possible D gene (6 bases). The CDR3 consists of 15 residues. Trimming pared 7 bases from V and 0 bases from J, leaving 13 bases between. Looked up from germline, CDR1 is SGHTA and CDR2 is FQGNSA. This chain's CDR3 is CASTDGRGSYNEQFF. The CDR3 DNA reads as TGTGCCAGCACTGACGGGAGAGGCTCCTACAATGAGCAGTTCTTC.

This clonotype was counted many times. The genes are TRBV7-2 and TRBJ2-5; D may be TRBD1 (5 bases). The CDR3 runs 13 residues. Germline lookup yields CDR1 SGHTA and CDR2 FQGNSA. V was cut by 4 bases and J by 7 bases, with 13 bases left in between. The CDR3 nucleotides read TGTGCCAGCAGCTCAAGAGATAGGGGGACCCAGTACTTC. Translated, it gives CASSSRDRGTQYF.

The rearrangement joins TRBV3-1 to TRBJ1-4; tentatively, D is TRBD1 (5 bases). The length of the CDR3 is 16 residues. Trimming removed 2 bases at V and 5 bases at J, with 15 bases between. Per germline, CDR1 LGHDT and CDR2 YNNKEL (reference sequence). CDR3 nucleotides: TGTGCCAGCAGCCAAAGACGGGGGAGAGAAAATGAAAAACTGTTTTTT. Encoded protein: CASSQRRGRENEKLFF.

In this sample, this clonotype turned up many times. The chain employs TRBV7-2 and TRBJ2-6; TRBD1 or TRBD2 may be the D gene (5 bases each). The CDR3 spans 16 residues. Germline V gene data show CDR1 as SGHTA and CDR2 as FQGNSA. Trimming removed 3 bases from V and 0 bases from J, with 9 bases in between. The CDR3: CASSLKGSSGANVLTF. CDR3 sequence (DNA): TGTGCCAGCAGCTTGAAGGGGAGCTCTGGGGCCAACGTCCTGACTTTC.

The table lists this clonotype with many counts. J is TRBJ2-7 and V is TRBV20-1, with 13 positions matching TRBD2. V shed 5 bases and J 3 bases; nucleotides not matched to a gene: 10. The V gene's germline CDR1 is DFQATT and CDR2 SNEGSKA (reference sequence). This CDR3 spans 16 amino acids. The CDR3: CSAEPGLAGPSYEQYF. CDR3 bases: TGCAGTGCTGAGCCGGGACTAGCGGGACCGAGCTACGAGCAGTACTTC.

This clonotype was seen at least ten times. The chain employs TRBV7-9 and TRBJ2-2; D unresolved. Germline V gene sequence: CDR1 SEHNR, CDR2 FQNEAQ (reference sequence). The ends were cut back, 1 base at V and 8 bases at J, with 11 bases in the middle. CDR3 length: 14 residues. The CDR3 is CASSLDLSRGELFF. The CDR3 coding sequence is TGTGCCAGCAGCTTAGATCTATCAAGGGGGGAGCTGTTTTTT. Supplemented by reference TRBV7-9 and TRBJ2-2, the full variable domain reads DTGVSQNPRHKITKRGQNVTFRCDPISEHNRLYWYRQTLGQGPEFLTYFQNEAQLEKSRLLSDRFSAERPKGSFSTLEIQRTEQGDSAMYLCASSLDLSRGELFFGEGSRLTVL.

This clonotype was seen at least ten times. This sequence joins TRBV7-2 and TRBJ2-6, with a possible D match to TRBD2 (5 bases). This CDR3 region has 15 residues. The germline CDR1 and CDR2 sequences are SGHTA and FQGNSA. The ends were cut back, 6 bases at V and 0 bases at J, with 9 bases in the middle. DNA of the CDR3: TGTGCCAGCAGAGGAGGTGACTCTGGGGCCAACGTCCTGACTTTC. Protein product: CASRGGDSGANVLTF.

This clonotype was observed at least ten times. The V and J genes are TRBV7-9 and TRBJ1-1, with no clear D. The V gene's germline CDR1 is SEHNR and CDR2 FQNEAQ (reference sequence). V was shortened by 4 bases and J by 0 bases, with 18 bases between the two germline ends. There are 17 residues in the CDR3. The CDR3 protein is CASSSQSTGVMNTEAFF. The CDR3 DNA is TGTGCCAGCAGCTCGCAATCAACCGGGGTCATGAACACTGAAGCTTTCTTT.

Written as DNA, the CDR3 is TGTGCCAGCAGCTTAGCCGACTTCCTCTACGAGCAGTACTTC. Its protein product is CASSLADFLYEQYF. The chain links TRBV7-2 to TRBJ2-7; D uncertain. The germline V and J ends were trimmed by 0 bases and 3 bases, with 9 bases remaining between them. Germline V gives CDR1 SGHTA, CDR2 FQGNSA. This CDR3 is 14 amino acids long. Complete variable domain (other parts from reference TRBV7-2 and TRBJ2-7): GAGVSQSPSNKVTEKGKDVELRCDPISGHTALYWYRQSLGQGLEFLIYFQGNSAPDKSGLPSDRFSAERTGGSVSTLTIQRTQQEDSAVYLCASSLADFLYEQYFGPGTRLTVT.

On this clonotype itself: Sequence at one end of the junction differs from germline and may be a read error. This sequence joins TRBV4-1 and TRBJ2-2, with a weak D call TRBD1 (5 bases). The CDR3 has 14 residues. Germline values: CDR1 MGHRA, CDR2 YSYEKL. In nucleotides, the CDR3 is TGTGCCAGCAGCCAAGATAGGGGCACCGGGGAGCTGTTTTTT. This encodes CASSQDRGTGELFF.

This clonotype has only a few counts. This chain uses TRBV19 with TRBJ1-1, with D possibly being TRBD1 (5 bases). V was shortened by 3 bases and J by 11 bases, with 16 bases between the two germline ends. This CDR3 comprises 13 residues. Germline V gene sequence: CDR1 LNHDA, CDR2 SQIVND (reference sequence). CDR3 in amino acids: CASSMSGTVVAFF. CDR3 sequence (DNA): TGTGCCAGTAGTATGTCCGGGACCGTAGTGGCTTTCTTT.

The rearrangement links TRBV28 to TRBJ2-7; no firm D call. Looked up from germline, CDR1 is MDHEN and CDR2 is SYDVKM. V gave up 5 bases and J gave up 7 bases, with 21 bases separating them. The CDR3 runs 15 residues. The CDR3 nucleotides read TGTGCCAGCAGTGAATCGAGAGTGGCGGTGATGGAGCAGTACTTC. Its translation is CASSESRVAVMEQYF.

This clonotype has only a few counts. This rearrangement joins TRBV12-3 or TRBV12-4 to TRBJ1-4, with D uncertain. Trimming pared 6 bases from V and 2 bases from J, leaving 19 bases between. This CDR3 is 17 amino acids long. The CDR3 nucleotides read TGTGCCAGCAGCTATGAGCCGGCTCGAACGACTAATGAAAAACTGTTTTTT. Its translation is CASSYEPARTTNEKLFF.

V is TRBV6-2 or TRBV6-3 and J is TRBJ1-1; D is unclear. This CDR3 is 12 amino acids long. Germline CDR1 and CDR2: MNHEY and SVGEGT. V lost 3 bases and J 4 bases, leaving 6 bases between the germline ends. The CDR3 coding sequence is TGTGCCAGCAGTTATCCGCCCACTGAAGCTTTCTTT. This translates into CASSYPPTEAFF.

This clonotype has more than one count but fewer than ten. The genes are TRBV27 and TRBJ1-1; weak D call: TRBD1 (6 bases). Germline CDR1 reads MNHEY; CDR2 reads SMNVEV (reference sequence). The V end was cut by 3 bases, the J end by 4 bases, with 12 bases between. The CDR3 sequence is 14 residues long. This CDR3 is CASSLGGPLTEAFF. CDR3 DNA sequence: TGTGCCAGCAGTTTGGGGGGGCCTCTCACTGAAGCTTTCTTT.

The gene calls are TRBV29-1 and TRBJ1-3; D perhaps matches TRBD1 (6 bases). Trimming shortened V by 4 bases and J by 8 bases, and 18 bases separated the two germline ends. CDR3 length: 14 residues. From germline, CDR1 is SQVTM and CDR2 ANQGSEA. The DNA for the CDR3 is TGCAGCGTTGGAGTGGGGGGCCCGATCGACACCATATATTTT. This gives the protein CSVGVGGPIDTIYF.

Many counts were recorded for this clonotype. The chain is built from TRBV12-3 or TRBV12-4 and TRBJ1-2; the D gene is possibly TRBD1 (5 bases). The CDR3 has 15 amino acids. Trimming left V 5 bases short and J 8 bases short, with 21 bases between. Here the CDR3 reads CASSVGDPARGGYTF. CDR3 in DNA: TGTGCCAGCAGTGTAGGGGACCCGGCGCGAGGGGGCTACACCTTC.

There are many counts of this clonotype. The rearrangement joins TRBV7-2 to TRBJ2-1, with 8 positions matching TRBD1. Germline V lookup: CDR1 SGHTA, CDR2 FQGNSA. This CDR3 has 15 residues. The V gene end was trimmed by 1 base and the J gene end by 5 bases; junction bases not matched to a gene: 4. CDR3 region: CASSLDGQGDNEQFF. CDR3 coding DNA: TGTGCCAGCAGCTTAGACGGACAGGGCGACAATGAGCAGTTCTTC.

This chain connects TRBV7-2 to TRBJ1-1; D unresolved. Germline loops: CDR1 SGHTA, CDR2 FQGNSA. The CDR3 loop spans 13 amino acids. V was pared by 6 bases and J by 1 base, with 9 bases between. CDR3: CASRQRANTEAFF. CDR3 nucleotide sequence: TGTGCCAGCAGACAACGGGCGAACACTGAAGCTTTCTTT.

Regarding this clonotype: This may arise from a read error, as a much more abundant clone is one base away. The chain is built from TRBV7-2 and TRBJ2-7, with 9 bases fitting TRBD1. The CDR3 consists of 14 residues. V gave up 5 bases and J gave up 9 bases; unmatched junction bases: 11. Germline V gene lookup returns CDR1 SGHTA and CDR2 FQGNSA. Here the CDR3 DNA reads TGTGCCAGCAGCGTAGGACAGGGGCTGCACGGGCAGTACTTC. Protein product: CASSVGQGLHGQYF.

Worth noting for this clonotype: No conserved phenylalanine or tryptophan ends this CDR3, so it is likely a read error. The chain couples TRBV7-6 to TRBJ2-1; D remains unclear. The CDR3 contains 13 residues. Germline lookup yields CDR1 SGHVS and CDR2 FNYEAQ. The ends were cut back, 1 base at V and 8 bases at J, with 9 bases in the middle. CDR3 residues: CASSLGQGYEQFS. The CDR3 region has the DNA TGTGCCAGCAGCTTAGGCCAAGGGTATGAGCAGTTCTCC.

This clonotype was detected many times. The V and J genes are TRBV7-2 and TRBJ2-5; 15 bases agree with TRBD2. Per germline, CDR1 SGHTA and CDR2 FQGNSA. This CDR3 contains 17 residues. The V and J ends lost 1 base and 4 bases, in that order; junction bases with no gene match: 4. CDR3 in DNA: TGTGCCAGCAGCTTAGGGACTAGCGGGGGGGCCAGAGAGACCCAGTACTTC. Protein sequence: CASSLGTSGGARETQYF.

The chain recombines TRBV28 with TRBJ1-5; D is undetermined. The V end was cut by 3 bases, the J end by 5 bases, with 14 bases between. The CDR3 totals 15 residues. Germline loops: CDR1 MDHEN, CDR2 SYDVKM. CDR3 in DNA: TGTGCCAGCAGTTTGACGAGGACCCTTGATCAGCCCCAGCATTTT. Its translation: CASSLTRTLDQPQHF.

This clonotype was recorded many times. V gene TRBV12-3 or TRBV12-4 combines with J gene TRBJ1-6; D gene uncertain. V lost 2 bases and J lost 7, with 6 bases in between. CDR3 length: 13 amino acids. The DNA of the CDR3 is TGTGCCAGCAGTTTAATTGCCAATTCACCCCTCCACTTT. It translates to CASSLIANSPLHF.

This chain uses TRBV6-2 or TRBV6-3 with TRBJ2-1; no definite D call. The CDR3 runs to 11 residues. Germline loops: CDR1 MNHEY, CDR2 SVGEGT. Trimming left V 6 bases short and J 5 bases short, with 5 bases between. The CDR3 region is CASRMDNEQFF. The CDR3 bases are TGTGCCAGCAGGATGGACAATGAGCAGTTCTTC.